The 15 T cell receptor beta chains in this list originate from one sample, sequenced in a study of T cell responses to AZD1222 COVID-19 vaccine. Here immunoSEQ multiplex PCR was the method, and the copy in TCRdb shows in-frame clones only, minus some. The data show 85,000 to 130,000 clones, almost 90% seen once. Sample: peripheral blood, taken on day 0 of AZD1222 vaccination. The receptors were sampled from an adult in good health.

The V gene is TRBV2, the J gene TRBJ1-5, with D perhaps TRBD1 (5 bases). Germline CDR1 SNHLY, CDR2 FYNNEI. The CDR3 extends over 13 amino acids. V was pared by 3 bases and J by 6 bases, with 9 bases between. CDR3 nucleotides: TGTGCCAGCAGTGACACTGGGGGTCAGCCCCAGCATTTT. It encodes CASSDTGGQPQHF.

This clone was recorded only once. The CDR3 nucleotides are TGTGCCAGCAGCCCCGGGACTAGCGGTCCCTACGAGCAGTACTTC. Translating gives CASSPGTSGPYEQYF. V and J are TRBV9 and TRBJ2-7; 11 nucleotides line up with TRBD2. The CDR3 has 15 residues. The V segment lost 4 bases and the J segment 2 bases; nucleotides outside the gene matches: 5. Germline loops: CDR1 SGDLS, CDR2 YYNGEE.

The V gene is TRBV28, the J gene TRBJ1-3; no clear D. The V and J ends lost 10 bases and 0 bases respectively, with 13 bases between them. Germline V gene lookup returns CDR1 MDHEN and CDR2 SYDVKM. The CDR3 is made up of 14 amino acids. CDR3 sequence (DNA): TGTGCCACCTACGGAGCCGTCTCTGGAAACACCATATATTTT. It encodes CATYGAVSGNTIYF.

The chain carries TRBV5-1 and TRBJ2-3, with 9 nucleotides matching TRBD2. Germline CDR1 and CDR2: SGHRS and YFSETQ. V shed 4 bases and J 0 bases; nucleotides not matched to a gene: 0. The CDR3 sequence is 14 residues long. The CDR3 protein is CASSAGGSTDTQYF. For the CDR3, the DNA is TGCGCCAGCAGCGCGGGGGGGAGCACAGATACGCAGTATTTT.

This chain uses TRBV19 with TRBJ2-7; D is unresolved. This CDR3 has 13 amino acids. Trimming left V 3 bases short and J 3 bases short, with 9 bases between. Germline CDR1 and CDR2: LNHDA and SQIVND (reference sequence). CDR3 nucleotides: TGTGCCAGTAGTATCACACCGTTCTACGAGCAGTACTTC. Residues: CASSITPFYEQYF.

The chain combines TRBV9 with TRBJ2-3; 10 bases align to TRBD2. CDR1 is SGDLS and CDR2 is YYNGEE in the germline V gene. J lost 2 bases, V lost 0 bases, and 3 bases had no gene match. This CDR3 spans 16 amino acids. Written as DNA, the CDR3 is TGTGCCAGCAGCGTAGAAGCGGGAGGGCCCACAGATACGCAGTATTTT. It is translated as CASSVEAGGPTDTQYF.

This rearrangement joins TRBV4-3 to TRBJ2-7, with 8 bases lining up with TRBD2. The CDR3 is 18 amino acids. The germline V gene encodes CDR1 LGHNA and CDR2 YSLEER. V lost 0 bases and J lost 0; bases outside the gene matches: 10. CDR3 in amino acids: CASSQEARTSTYSYEQYF. In nucleotides, the CDR3 is TGCGCCAGCAGCCAAGAGGCCAGGACTAGCACTTACTCCTACGAGCAGTACTTC.

The V gene is TRBV6-6, the J gene TRBJ1-5; no firm D call. The CDR3 covers 16 residues. Germline V gene sequence: CDR1 MNHNY, CDR2 SVGAGI (reference sequence). Trimming pared 5 bases from V and 0 bases from J, leaving 14 bases between. CDR3 in DNA: TGTGCCAGCAGTAACGGGGTAGGGATTAGCAATCAGCCCCAGCATTTT. This gives the protein CASSNGVGISNQPQHF.

V gene TRBV6-5 combines with J gene TRBJ1-2; D remains ambiguous. CDR3 length equals 11 residues. Germline values: CDR1 MNHEY, CDR2 SVGAGI. V was cut by 8 bases and J by 5 bases, with 9 bases left in between. CDR3 DNA: TGTGCCAGCCGGCTGGAATATGGCTACACCTTC. This encodes CASRLEYGYTF.

A few counts support this clone. This sequence joins TRBV19 and TRBJ1-1; D unresolved. Germline V gene sequence: CDR1 LNHDA, CDR2 SQIVND (reference sequence). The CDR3 length is 14 residues. The V end was cut by 4 bases, the J end by 1 base, with 10 bases between. The CDR3 loop is CASSTPWANTEAFF. CDR3 bases: TGTGCCAGTAGTACCCCCTGGGCGAACACTGAAGCTTTCTTT.

The chain has TRBV29-1 and TRBJ2-7; the D is unclear. Germline loops: CDR1 SQVTM, CDR2 ANQGSEA. This CDR3 comprises 11 residues. V lost 6 bases to trimming and J lost 7 bases, with 13 bases between them. This chain's CDR3 is CSVRTAYEQYF. Written as DNA, the CDR3 is TGCAGCGTCCGGACCGCATATGAGCAGTACTTC.

The V call is TRBV23-1, the J call TRBJ2-1; weak D call: TRBD2 (6 bases). Being an ORF, TRBV23-1 has a function that is uncertain. This CDR3 is built from 13 residues. The V end lost 11 bases, the J end lost 7 bases, and 18 bases lay between the germline ends. CDR3 sequence: CAAGGTPLNEQFF. The CDR3 DNA reads TGCGCCGCTGGGGGGACTCCTCTGAATGAGCAGTTCTTC.

The rearrangement uses TRBV6-5 and TRBJ2-7, with D uncertain. The CDR3 loop spans 11 amino acids. The V gene's germline CDR1 is MNHEY and CDR2 SVGAGI. Trimming stripped 6 bases from V and 4 bases from J, with 7 bases between. The DNA of the CDR3 is TGTGCCAGCAGGGCCCATTACGAGCAGTACTTC. This gives the protein CASRAHYEQYF.

This sequence joins TRBV7-2 and TRBJ1-5, with no clear D. V was shortened by 5 bases and J by 0 bases, with 11 bases between the two germline ends. The CDR3 covers 15 residues. Per germline, CDR1 SGHTA and CDR2 FQGNSA. Here the CDR3 DNA reads TGTGCCAGCAGCCCACAGATTTATAGCAATCAGCCCCAGCATTTT. Encoded protein: CASSPQIYSNQPQHF.

This chain links TRBV6-5 with TRBJ1-5, with D uncertain. Trimming pared 6 bases from V and 0 bases from J, leaving 12 bases between. From germline, CDR1 is MNHEY and CDR2 SVGAGI. The CDR3 covers 15 residues. DNA for the CDR3: TGTGCCAGCAGCCGACAACGAAATAGCAATCAGCCCCAGCATTTT. Its translation: CASSRQRNSNQPQHF.